Each of the 4 T cell receptor beta chains below was sequenced from the same sample in a study of Graves' ophthalmopathy and Graves' hyperthyroidism. From RNA, the CDR3 regions of TCR beta chains were amplified and sequenced. Second-round multiplex PCR came after first-round RT-PCR with HTBI primers. TCRdb re-called the multiplex PCR reads through MiXCR, storing one row per CDR3 protein. The sample records around 590,000 distinct CDR3 sequences, under 40% being singletons. Sequencing input: peripheral blood or thyroid tissue (not recorded which). These receptor sequences come from an adult man with Graves' hyperthyroidism.

This clonotype was detected ten times or more. The genes are TRBV6-1 and TRBJ1-2, with 9 bases aligning to TRBD1. Per the germline V gene, CDR1 is MNHNS and CDR2 is SASEGT. This CDR3 region has 16 residues. The junction had 10 bases not matched to a gene; V was cut back by 6 bases and J by 2 bases. The CDR3 DNA reads as TGTGCCAGCAGCTATCGGGGACAGGGATCAAACTATGGCTACACCTTC. Its translation is CASSYRGQGSNYGYTF.

In regard to this clonotype: A single base separates this from a much larger clone, so it may be a read error. The chain recombines TRBV14 with TRBJ1-1, with 8 positions matching TRBD1. The CDR3 loop spans 15 amino acids. Germline V gene data show CDR1 as SGHDN and CDR2 as FVKESK. CDR3 region: CGSHPPGGTGTEAFF. The DNA of the CDR3 is TGTGGCAGCCACCCGCCAGGGGGCACGGGGACTGAAGCTTTCTTT.

This clonotype was picked up many times. This rearrangement joins TRBV24-1 to TRBJ2-2; 12 positions agree with TRBD1. Looked up from germline, CDR1 is KGHDR and CDR2 is SFDVKD. The CDR3 contains 18 residues. Germline trimming cut 12 bases from V and 6 bases from J; bases unmatched to any gene: 19. The DNA of the CDR3 is TGTGCCGTTGAATCGATCCGGGACAGGGGGCGCCTACCCGGGGAGCTGTTTTTT. This encodes CAVESIRDRGRLPGELFF.

The rearrangement joins TRBV7-2 to TRBJ2-5; either TRBD1 or TRBD2 may fit D (7 bases each). The germline V gene encodes CDR1 SGHTA and CDR2 FQGNSA. V gave up 5 bases and J gave up 2 bases, with 21 bases separating them. This CDR3 is 17 amino acids long. CDR3 coding DNA: TGTGCCAGCAGCCTAGGGGGGGGGACAGCGAAACAAGAGACCCAGTACTTC. Residues: CASSLGGGTAKQETQYF.